This T cell receptor (beta chain) is from a study of T-cell memory formation after mild COVID-19. In regard to this clonotype: Its antigen is not known.

CDR3 length equals 16 residues. Germline V gene data show CDR1 as SGHRS and CDR2 as YFSETQ. V was pared by 4 bases and J by 6 bases, with 8 bases of the junction left unmatched. 5'RACE, which relied on constant-segment primers, yielded TCR alpha and TCR beta cDNA libraries carrying sample barcodes and UMIs. TCRdb reanalysed the 5' RACE reads using MiXCR and keeps one entry per CDR3 protein. Of about 470,000 distinct CDR3 sequences listed, 20% to 30% are singletons. Study-level findings and limits: Among contracting clones, CD4+ were mainly CM/EM and CD8+ enriched in EMRA. A subset of responding clones appeared in pre-infection memory, suggesting cross-reactive memory joined. Balance between CD4 and CD8 was seen in clones contracting day 15 to 85, and a CD4+ lean was seen in later expanders.

The chain links TRBV5-1 to TRBJ2-2; the match to TRBD2 covers 11 bases. This receptor was obtained from an adult woman who had mild COVID-19 (a few samples of this study predate the infection). Cell type and time point are not known. Sequences were obtained from PBMCs or a T cell subset sorted from them (not recorded which). As DNA, the CDR3 is TGCGCCAGCAGCGCCCGGCTAGCGGGAGGTCCCGGGGAGCTGTTTTTT. Its translation: CASSARLAGGPGELFF. Based on the CDR3 plus reference TRBV5-1 and TRBJ2-2, the full variable domain is KAGVTQTPRYLIKTRGQQVTLSCSPISGHRSVSWYQQTPGQGLQFLFEYFSETQRNKGNFPGRFSGRQFSNSRSEMNVSTLELGDSALYLCASSARLAGGPGELFFGEGSRLTVL.